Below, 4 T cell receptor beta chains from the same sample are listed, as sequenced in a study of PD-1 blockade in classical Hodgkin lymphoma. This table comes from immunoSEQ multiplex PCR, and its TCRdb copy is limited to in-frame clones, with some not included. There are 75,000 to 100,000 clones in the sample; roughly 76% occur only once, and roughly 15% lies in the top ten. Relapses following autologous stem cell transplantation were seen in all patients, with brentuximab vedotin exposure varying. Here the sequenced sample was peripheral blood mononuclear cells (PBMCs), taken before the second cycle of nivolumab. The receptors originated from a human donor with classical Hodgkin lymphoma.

For the CDR3, the DNA is TGCGCCAGCAGCGCCCAACTAGTTGGTGAGCAGTTCTTC. Residues: CASSAQLVGEQFF. V is TRBV5-1 and J is TRBJ2-1; maybe TRBD2 (5 bases). The CDR3 has 13 amino acids. CDR1 and CDR2 from the germline V gene are SGHRS and YFSETQ. V lost 4 bases and J lost 9, with 14 bases in between.

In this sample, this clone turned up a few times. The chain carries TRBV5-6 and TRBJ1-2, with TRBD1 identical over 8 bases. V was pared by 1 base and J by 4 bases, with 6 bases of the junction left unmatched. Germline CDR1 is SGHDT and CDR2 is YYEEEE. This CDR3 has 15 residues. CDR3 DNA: TGTGCCAGCAGCTTGACCGCAGGGGGCACCTATGGCTACACCTTC. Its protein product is CASSLTAGGTYGYTF. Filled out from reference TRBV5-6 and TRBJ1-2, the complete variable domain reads DAGVTQSPTHLIKTRGQQVTLRCSPKSGHDTVSWYQQALGQGPQFIFQYYEEEERQRGNFPDRFSGHQFPNYSSELNVNALLLGDSALYLCASSLTAGGTYGYTFGSGTRLTVV.

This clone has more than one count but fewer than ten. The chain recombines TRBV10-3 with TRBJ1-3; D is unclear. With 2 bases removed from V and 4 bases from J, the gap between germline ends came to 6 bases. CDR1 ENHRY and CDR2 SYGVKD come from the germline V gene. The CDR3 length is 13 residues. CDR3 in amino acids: CAISELAGNTIYF. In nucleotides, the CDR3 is TGTGCCATCAGTGAGCTGGCCGGAAACACCATATATTTT.

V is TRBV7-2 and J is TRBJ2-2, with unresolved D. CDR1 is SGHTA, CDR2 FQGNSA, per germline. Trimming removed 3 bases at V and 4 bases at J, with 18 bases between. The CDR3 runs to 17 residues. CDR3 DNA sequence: TGTGCCAGCAGCTTGTATTATGGGGTTTTCACCACCGGGGAGCTGTTTTTT. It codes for CASSLYYGVFTTGELFF.